This T cell receptor (beta chain) was found in a study of CD8+ T cells in alopecia areata (dated by TCRdb to about 2018). Study-level background: Treated patients were enrolled in an open-label pilot trial of oral tofacitinib, 5 to 10 mg twice daily, for moderate-to-severe alopecia areata. Patients stayed on tofacitinib for 6 to 18 months and then had 6 months of follow-up off drug so that delayed response and recurrence could be assessed. Disease severity in treated patients was measured with the SALT score, which quantifies the percentage of affected scalp surface area. The study used high-throughput TCRbeta sequencing to examine T cell clonal expansion in alopecia areata, in both the C3H/HeJ mouse model and human patients. In humans, TCRbeta sequencing was performed on scalp tissue and on sorted CD4+ and CD8+ peripheral blood T cells from healthy controls and from patients with patchy or totalis/universalis alopecia areata. Biopsies were taken from tofacitinib-treated patients at baseline and at 4 and 24 weeks of treatment, and a later scalp biopsy was taken in several of the tofacitinib-treated patients. Scalp clonality was compared among normal scalp (n=4), patchy alopecia areata scalp (n=8), and alopecia totalis/universalis scalp (n=8). The RNA source kit depended on sample type: the PAXgene miRNA kit for fixed scalp, the miRNeasy kit for PBMCs, and the RNeasy kit for mouse skin. immunoSEQ multiplex PCR using 35 Vbeta forward primers and 13 Jbeta reverse primers was used to amplify TCRbeta CDR3 regions.

Comment on this clone: Its antigen remains unidentified. Per-base quality was not reported, and no clone a single base away is much larger than it.

Library method: the immunoSEQ multiplex PCR assay. RNA was extracted from all samples and reverse transcribed into cDNA as template for TCR sequencing. SuperScript III was used to make first-strand cDNA, primed with a 2:1 mix of oligo-dT and random hexamers. A synthetic immune receptor repertoire was used to gauge amplification bias, and whatever bias remained was removed computationally. For the original study's pipeline: Raw reads were preprocessed for error removal, and CDR3 was defined according to IMGT conventions as running from the conserved cysteine to phenylalanine. Clonality was computed by normalizing Shannon entropy by log2 of the number of productive unique TCRs and subtracting the result from 1. Scalp TCRbeta sequences were cross-referenced with sorted blood CD4 and CD8 repertoires so that the CD4 or CD8 identity of scalp clones could be inferred. TCRdb limited this immuneACCESS table to in-frame rearrangements with V and J called. A share of clones is missing; checked studies link under half to unresolved V genes, and the rest is unexplained. V, J and clone size are taken as reported in that table, and D and trimming were inferred from the DNA itself. The sample table shows about 210,000 clones, and around two fifths are seen once. The ten largest clones capture around 2.8% of the sample.

V trim: 4 bases; J trim: 3 bases; unmatched bases: 13. The CDR3 sequence holds 18 residues, the cysteine and phenylalanine included. Kept here is only the CDR3 DNA, which spans 54 bases and is read in frame from base 1. The treatment or condition label here, explained by the study, means: oral pan-JAK inhibitor, 5-10 mg twice daily. Lesional scalp punch biopsies and peripheral blood were obtained from alopecia areata patients. PBMCs were isolated by density centrifugation and stained for CD3, CD4 and CD8, after which CD4+ and CD8+ T cells were sorted on a FACSAria. Study-level results and caveats: During tofacitinib treatment, many expanded lesional clones remained in scalp and blood, and this persistence may partly explain relapse after treatment is stopped. Because the treated cohort was small and included a single nonresponder, larger studies are needed to assess links between baseline CD8+ expansion and response. Compared with normal scalp, lesional scalp had higher clonality and more expanded CD8+ clones, particularly in alopecia totalis/universalis, a pattern that suggests antigenic drive. TCR sequences shared between patients were less clear than in mice, possibly partly because of HLA diversity in the patient population. Unlike mouse skin, which is dominated by gammadelta T cells, normal human skin has resident alphabeta T cells that are also sequenced, and this complicates analysis of the scalp TCR repertoire. Tofacitinib significantly decreased scalp clonality and the number of expanded CD8+ clones among the top 100 scalp clones.

This sequence was found in a human donor with alopecia areata. The rearrangement combines TRBV23-1 with TRBJ2-7; the junction holds 12 bases that match TRBD2. TRBV23-1 is classed as an ORF, of uncertain function. Source: CD4+ T cells sorted from blood, taken around week 36, from a patient treated with tofacitinib. The nucleotides are TGCGCCAGCAGTCTTAAAATAAGGAGACTAGCGGGAGTCTACGAGCAGTACTTC. This gives the protein CASSLKIRRLAGVYEQYF.